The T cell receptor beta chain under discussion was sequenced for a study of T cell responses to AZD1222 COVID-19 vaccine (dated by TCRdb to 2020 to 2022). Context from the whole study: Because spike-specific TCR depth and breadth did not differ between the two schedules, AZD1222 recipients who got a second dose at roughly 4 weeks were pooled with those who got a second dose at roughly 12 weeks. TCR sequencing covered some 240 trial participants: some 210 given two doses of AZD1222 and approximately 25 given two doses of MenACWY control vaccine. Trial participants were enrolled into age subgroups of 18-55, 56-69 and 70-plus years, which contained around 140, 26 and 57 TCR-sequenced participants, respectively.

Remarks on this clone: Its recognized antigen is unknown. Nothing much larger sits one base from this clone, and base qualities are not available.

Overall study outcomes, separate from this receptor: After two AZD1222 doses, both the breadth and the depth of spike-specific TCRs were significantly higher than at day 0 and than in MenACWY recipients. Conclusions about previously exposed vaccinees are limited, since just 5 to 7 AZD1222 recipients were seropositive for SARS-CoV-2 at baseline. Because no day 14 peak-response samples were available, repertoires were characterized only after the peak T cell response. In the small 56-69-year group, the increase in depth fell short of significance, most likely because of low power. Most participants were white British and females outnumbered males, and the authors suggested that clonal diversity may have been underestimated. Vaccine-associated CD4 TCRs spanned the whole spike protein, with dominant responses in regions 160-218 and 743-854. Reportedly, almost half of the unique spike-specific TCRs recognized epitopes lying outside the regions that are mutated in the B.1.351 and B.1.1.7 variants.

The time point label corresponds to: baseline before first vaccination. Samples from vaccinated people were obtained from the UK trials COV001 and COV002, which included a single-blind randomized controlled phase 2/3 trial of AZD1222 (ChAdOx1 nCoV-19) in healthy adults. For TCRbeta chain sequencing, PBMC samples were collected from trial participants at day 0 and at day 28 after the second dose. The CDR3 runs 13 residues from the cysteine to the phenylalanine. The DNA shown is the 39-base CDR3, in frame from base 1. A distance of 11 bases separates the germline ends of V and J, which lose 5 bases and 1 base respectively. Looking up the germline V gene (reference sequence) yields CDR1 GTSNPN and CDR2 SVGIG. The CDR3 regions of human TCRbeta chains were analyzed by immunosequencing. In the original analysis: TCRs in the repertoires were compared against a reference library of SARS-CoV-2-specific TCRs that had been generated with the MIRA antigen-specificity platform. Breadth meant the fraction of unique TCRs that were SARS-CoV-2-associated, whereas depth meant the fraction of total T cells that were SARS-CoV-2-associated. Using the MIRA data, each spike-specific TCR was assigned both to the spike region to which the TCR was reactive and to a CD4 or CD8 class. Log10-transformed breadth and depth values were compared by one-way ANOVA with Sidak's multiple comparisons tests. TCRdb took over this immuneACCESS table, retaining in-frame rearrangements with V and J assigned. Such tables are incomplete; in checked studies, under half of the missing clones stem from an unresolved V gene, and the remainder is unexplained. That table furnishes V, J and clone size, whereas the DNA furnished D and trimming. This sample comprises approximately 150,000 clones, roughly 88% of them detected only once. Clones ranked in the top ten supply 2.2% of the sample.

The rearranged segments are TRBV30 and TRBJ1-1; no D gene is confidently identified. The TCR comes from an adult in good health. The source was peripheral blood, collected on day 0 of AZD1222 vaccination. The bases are TGTGCCTGGTCCGGCGAGGCGAACACTGAAGCTTTCTTT. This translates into CAWSGEANTEAFF.